Each of the 3 T cell receptor beta chains below was sequenced from the same sample in a study of T-cell memory formation after mild COVID-19. TCRdb re-called the 5' RACE reads with MiXCR, one entry per CDR3 protein. The table lists about 440,000 distinct CDR3 sequences, approximately 20% of them singletons. The sequencing sample was made of PBMCs or a T cell subset sorted from them (not recorded which). Every receptor here comes from an adult woman who had mild COVID-19 (a few samples of this study predate the infection). Cell type and time point are not known.

The CDR3 reads CATSDGRNRGYTF. Here the CDR3 DNA reads TGTGCCACCAGTGATGGCCGAAACCGGGGCTACACCTTC. J is TRBJ1-2 and V is TRBV24-1; no firm D call. This CDR3 has 13 amino acids. Germline loops: CDR1 KGHDR, CDR2 SFDVKD. The germline V and J ends were trimmed by 3 bases and 8 bases, with 12 bases remaining between them.

The chain carries TRBV27 and TRBJ2-4; D remains ambiguous. V was cut by 6 bases and J by 1 base, with 22 bases left in between. Germline CDR1 is MNHEY and CDR2 is SMNVEV (reference sequence). CDR3 length: 18 residues. CDR3: CASSQVHPEMGAKNIQYF. CDR3 nucleotide sequence: TGTGCCAGCAGCCAGGTTCATCCGGAGATGGGGGCCAAAAACATTCAGTACTTC.

This clonotype was seen only a few times. The chain links TRBV5-1 to TRBJ1-2; D is perhaps TRBD1 (6 bases). This CDR3 is built from 14 residues. The V end was cut by 3 bases, the J end by 4 bases, with 13 bases between. Germline-derived CDR1 and CDR2 are SGHRS and YFSETQ. DNA for the CDR3: TGCGCCAGCAGCTGGACCCAGGGGAGCTATGGCTACACCTTC. Translation: CASSWTQGSYGYTF. Full variable domain (remainder filled in from reference TRBV5-1 and TRBJ1-2): KAGVTQTPRYLIKTRGQQVTLSCSPISGHRSVSWYQQTPGQGLQFLFEYFSETQRNKGNFPGRFSGRQFSNSRSEMNVSTLELGDSALYLCASSWTQGSYGYTFGSGTRLTVV.